This T cell receptor beta chain emerged from a study of PD-L1 blockade in urothelial cancer. Study at large: Male sex and bladder-origin urothelial cancer were recorded for about 85% of the roughly 30 patients. At 6 weeks and at 3 weeks (second dose) after treatment start, blood was analyzed.

Measured with immunoSEQ multiplex PCR; TCRdb has only the in-frame clones, and not every one. The top ten clones hold approximately 1.7% of a sample with under 50,000 clones, 80% to 85% of them seen once. Points on this clone: Its antigen is still unknown.

The study's findings and limits: TCR clonality was measured in pretreatment peripheral blood. Clonality below the median predicted better survival.

The CDR3 runs to 15 residues. With V trimmed by 2 bases and J by 2 bases, 1 base remained unmatched. CDR1 and CDR2 (germline): MNHEY, SVGAGI. This sample's time point: pretreatment peripheral blood. The patients' disease, urothelial carcinoma, was locally advanced or metastatic. The sample consisted of PBMCs, taken around atezolizumab (anti-PD-L1) treatment. This receptor was obtained from a man aged 50 or older with urothelial cancer. The rearrangement uses TRBV6-5 and TRBJ2-1; TRBD2 matches at 9 bases. CDR3 DNA sequence: TGTGCCAGCAGTTACGGCGGGGGGGCCTACAATGAGCAGTTCTTC. Translated, it gives CASSYGGGAYNEQFF.